Listed here is a single T cell receptor (beta chain). This receptor's antigen is unknown. There are no base qualities to consult, and no much larger clone falls within one base. The sample comes from a study of cytomegalovirus exposure and HLA in healthy donors (dated by TCRdb to 2016 to 2017). At the level of the whole study: In an earlier analysis of 550 to 750 of the donors, 276 Gb of sequence data and 90 million to 120 million unique TCR beta sequences from approximately 180 million T cells were reported. The later analysis used no new phenotypic data to find candidate immune exposures, relying instead on TCR beta sequences and their occurrence across donors. The genetic ancestry cluster associated with self-reported Caucasian donors included approximately 85% of the roughly 400 genotyped donors. A few DR-DQ haplotypes were handled as single units for association and clustering because linkage in the cohort was strong. To predict cytomegalovirus infection status, the study combined high-throughput TCR immunosequencing, statistical association of individual TCRs with disease status, and machine learning. Alongside the repertoire data, information on donor age, sex, ethnicity and CMV serostatus was compiled. HLA typing included class I and class II loci at four-digit resolution. A later genetic analysis took genome-wide SNP genotypes for about 55% of the roughly 700 donors and used that subset as a discovery cohort. The number of typed donors differed by locus: about 620-630 for A, B, C, DRB1 and DQB1; approximately 540 for DQA1; approximately 610 for DPA1; and about 450 for DPB1. All discovery cohort repertoires had been generated on a single sequencing platform. Roughly 300 gigabases of sequencing data and 80 million or so unique TCR sequences were included in an early release covering roughly 600 HLA-typed donors. Among around 400 genotyped donors of the cohort, an average of around 240,000 unique TCR beta nucleotide sequences were sequenced per donor, 15% to 20% of them non-productive. To study patterns of TCR occurrence, a later analysis re-analyzed previously published TCR beta repertoires from hundreds of donors and added high-resolution HLA genotyping. The study profiled the T cell repertoires of hundreds of subjects by immunosequencing and related them to cytomegalovirus serostatus. To decide whether each TCR beta V gene segment behaved as functional or pseudogenic, an earlier analysis of 587 of the donors relied on high-throughput TCR beta sequencing. The study aimed to test whether signatures of past pathogen exposure could be identified by cataloging public T cell receptors. Besides the first cohort of around 700 subjects, a separate validation cohort made up of around 120 different subjects was used.

Overall study outcomes, separate from this receptor: The classifier was reported to diagnose cytomegalovirus status with high specificity and sensitivity in both the original and validation cohorts. Some IMGT-functional V segments, including TRBV6-2 and TRBV6-3, could not be distinguished by the 87-base-pair reads and were therefore excluded. The authors suggested that the approach could potentially be generalized to other disease states and immunological phenotypes. In a later analysis, some 17,000 TCR beta sequences were associated with specific HLA alleles at a false discovery rate of 0.05. According to a later analysis, parvovirus B19, influenza, CMV and Epstein-Barr virus appeared linked to several top co-occurrence clusters. Presence/absence analyses assumed roughly uniform sequencing depth across donors, an assumption that may not hold. In a later analysis, most CMV-associated TCR beta chains were found to appear HLA-restricted, with HLA associations seemingly driven largely by CMV exposure. A later analysis found that TCR association rates varied across HLA loci, with DRB1 alleles showing the most associated TCRs and HLA-C alleles the fewest. Because HLA typing was unavailable for some donors at each locus, only the typed subset was used in association tests. The earlier analysis of some 540 of the donors excluded roughly 16 rarely observed V segments, including chromosome 9 orphons, because counts were too low. In an earlier analysis of 587 of the donors, most TCR beta V segments were observed in productive rearrangements about 87% or about 30% of the time, broadly matching IMGT annotations. A further reported finding was that TCR beta sequences accurately predicted the HLA-A and HLA-B alleles for most subjects in the first cohort. In this cohort, only TCR beta chains were sequenced, and detectable features were limited by the absence of alpha or paired-chain data. A later analysis found that HLA-associated TCR beta chains were more clonally expanded and had lower generation probabilities than equally common non-associated chains. In the study, 150 to 200 TCR beta chains were listed as associated with cytomegalovirus. Correlated functional status among segregating V segments might reflect linkage disequilibrium, but an unknown experimental factor could not be ruled out. An association between a missense DCLRE1C variant and V-gene and J-gene trimming of TCR beta chains was found in a later genetic analysis and replicated in an independent cohort. A later genetic analysis reported fewer N-insertions in productive TCRs among donors in an Asian-associated ancestry cluster than the approximately 700-donor mean. Strong co-occurrence of HLA alleles, especially DR and DQ, made assigning TCR associations to individual alleles difficult. For the cohort, immune exposure information was limited to CMV serostatus. A few of the identified cytomegalovirus-associated TCR beta chains were confirmed in vitro to be specific for cytomegalovirus antigens. A cluster of highly shared sequence variants was judged likely to be a technical artifact of the sequencing pipeline. Most TCR sequences were observed very rarely across donors, whereas some public TCRs were present in many individuals.

The cohort was made up of under 800 healthy bone marrow donors. At the time of sampling, every cohort member was nominally healthy, though immune exposures that went unrecorded were likely present. The donor tested CMV seronegative, placing the donor among the approximately 360 seronegative members of the cohort. A peripheral blood sample was collected from each donor, and TCR beta sequencing was performed on peripheral blood mononuclear cells. The Qiagen DNeasy Blood Extraction Kit was used to extract genomic DNA from the blood cell samples. Libraries were made using the immunoSEQ multiplex PCR assay. A mixture of 60 forward primers for TCR Vbeta segments and 13 reverse primers for TCR Jbeta segments was used in the multiplex PCR. The CDR3 region of rearranged TCR beta genes was amplified from genomic DNA with a multiplex PCR assay. On the Illumina HiSeq System, the amplified TCR beta libraries were sequenced as 87-base-pair reads. Per the authors' processing: Across the 600 to 700 repertoires, a later analysis counted roughly 77 million unique TCR beta chains, roughly 11 million of which were shared by at least two donors. Raw reads were error-corrected and collapsed into unique sequences by a nearest-neighbor algorithm in which closely related sequences were merged to remove PCR and sequencing errors. CDR3 sequences were aligned to IMGT reference sequences to assign V, D and J gene segments. For a sequence to be retained, a match of at least six nucleotides to both a V gene segment and a J gene segment was required. A rearrangement was called productive if the CDR3 had no stop codons and remained in frame with V and J, and every other rearrangement was called non-productive. Following IMGT convention, CDR3 was defined as the stretch from the second conserved V-encoded cysteine up to the conserved J-encoded phenylalanine. Sequences without an unambiguous match to a single V gene segment were excluded from the earlier analysis of a few hundred of the donors. In an earlier analysis of approximately 500 of the donors, a V segment was called functional when productive rearrangements were above 56.7%, and segregating when the standard deviation between donors exceeded 5%. To diagnose cytomegalovirus status from the catalog of TCR beta chain sequences, a statistical classification framework was built. V and J gene assignment, in a later analysis, came from comparing TCR nucleotide sequences with IMGT/GENE-DB human TR gene sequences. The TCRdist pipeline was used in a later analysis to assign CDR3 sequences and most-parsimonious VDJ recombination scenarios. In a later analysis, every TCR beta chain was defined by the combination of its CDR3 amino acid sequence and its V-gene family, and reads without a unique V-gene family were dropped. To address suspected cross-contamination and a sequencing artifact, a later analysis removed approximately 590 highly shared, low-generation-probability nucleotide sequences. A later analysis calculated a clonal expansion index for each public chain from normalized within-repertoire ranks of inferred template counts. A later analysis computed generation probabilities with a VDJ recombination model fitted to out-of-frame rearrangements, and checked the results against IGoR. In a later analysis, TCR-TCR, TCR-HLA and TCR-CMV co-occurrence was scored with hypergeometric tests, and a repertoire-size bias correction was applied to TCR pairs. In a later analysis, false discovery rates were estimated by permuting HLA or CMV assignments 20 times. In a later analysis, co-occurring TCRs were grouped using DBSCAN, with TCRdist sequence similarity added in when clustering inside HLA-allele-positive subsets. Co-occurrence clustering excluded repertoires with fewer than 30,000 or more than 120,000 public chains, plus five with anomalous nucleotide sharing. TCRdb obtained this table from immuneACCESS and retained in-frame rearrangements with V and J assigned. These tables miss some clones; where compared with another copy, unresolved V genes account for less than half of the shortfall, and the remainder is unexplained. D and trimming come from the DNA, and the V and J calls and clone size come from that table. For this sample there are about 200,000 clones; 75% to 90% appear just once. The ten top clones hold about 3% of the sample.

Based on the germline V gene (reference sequence), the CDR1 and CDR2 sequences are LNHDA and SQIVND. V loses 4 bases of germline sequence and J loses 4 bases, and the interval between the two ends is 13 bases. Spanning cysteine to phenylalanine, the CDR3 consists of 14 amino acids. Solely the CDR3 DNA is kept, with 42 bases framed from the first base. Recombination linked TRBV19 to TRBJ2-5; TRBD1 could be the D gene, as 6 bases match. This TCR was recovered from a woman in her forties in good health and CMV-seronegative. Sequencing used PBMCs. The bases are TGTGCCAGTAGTAAAAAACAGGGATTAGAGACCCAGTACTTC. The resulting protein is CASSKKQGLETQYF.